This TCR beta chain was sequenced in a study of radiotherapy plus CTLA-4 blockade in lung cancer. Study background: Overall, roughly 18% of patients showed an objective response, while around 34% attained disease control. The study's findings and limits: Early shifts in blood T cell clones, with interferon-beta, reportedly predicted response best. There was expansion of tumor-derived TCR clones in blood after radiotherapy plus ipilimumab.

Turning to this clone: Its antigen is undetermined.

CDR1 is LGHNA, CDR2 YSLEER, per germline. The CDR3 is made up of 16 amino acids. V dropped 0 bases and J dropped 9; count of bases not matched to a gene: 9. It was focal radiation plus CTLA-4 blockade with ipilimumab that patients with chemo-refractory metastatic non-small-cell lung cancer received. Assay used: immunoSEQ multiplex PCR; TCRdb lists only in-frame clones, some missing. The data show around 37,000 clones, over 70% seen once. The receptor's source is a human donor with non-small cell lung cancer that progressed on radiotherapy plus ipilimumab. The sample in question was peripheral blood, obtained from a patient treated with radiotherapy plus ipilimumab. The chain employs TRBV4-3 and TRBJ2-1, with 9 bases aligning to TRBD2. Written as DNA, the CDR3 is TGCGCCAGCAGCCAAGAGTCGCGGGGGGGTTATGGTGAGCAGTTCTTC. Translated, it gives CASSQESRGGYGEQFF.